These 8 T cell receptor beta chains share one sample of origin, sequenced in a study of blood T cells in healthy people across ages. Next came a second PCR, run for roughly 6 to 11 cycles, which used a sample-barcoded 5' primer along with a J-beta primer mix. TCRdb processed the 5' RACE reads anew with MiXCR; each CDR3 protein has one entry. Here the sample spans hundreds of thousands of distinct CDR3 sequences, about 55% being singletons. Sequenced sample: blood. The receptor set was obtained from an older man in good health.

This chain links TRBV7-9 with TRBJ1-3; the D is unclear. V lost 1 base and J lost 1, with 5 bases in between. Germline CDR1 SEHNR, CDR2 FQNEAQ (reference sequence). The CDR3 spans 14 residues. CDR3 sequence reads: CASSLGASGNTIYF. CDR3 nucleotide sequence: TGTGCCAGCAGCTTAGGAGCGTCTGGAAACACCATATATTTT.

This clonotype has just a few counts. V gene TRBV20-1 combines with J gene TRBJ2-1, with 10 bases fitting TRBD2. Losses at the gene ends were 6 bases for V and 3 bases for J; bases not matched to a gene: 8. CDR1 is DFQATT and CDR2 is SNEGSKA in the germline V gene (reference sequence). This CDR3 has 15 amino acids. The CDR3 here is CSAARTSGVYNEQFF. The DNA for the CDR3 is TGCAGTGCCGCCCGGACTAGCGGAGTCTACAATGAGCAGTTCTTC.

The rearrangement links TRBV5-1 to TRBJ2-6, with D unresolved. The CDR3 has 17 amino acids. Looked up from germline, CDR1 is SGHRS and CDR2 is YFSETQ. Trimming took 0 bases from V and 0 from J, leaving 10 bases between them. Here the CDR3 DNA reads TGCGCCAGCAGCTTGGATACGGTTCCCTCTGGGGCCAACGTCCTGACTTTC. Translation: CASSLDTVPSGANVLTF.

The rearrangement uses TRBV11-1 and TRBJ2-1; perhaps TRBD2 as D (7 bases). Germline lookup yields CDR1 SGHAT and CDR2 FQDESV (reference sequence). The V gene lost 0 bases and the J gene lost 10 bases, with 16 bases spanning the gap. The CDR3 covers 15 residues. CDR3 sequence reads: CASSLAGAGAREQFF. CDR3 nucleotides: TGTGCCAGCAGCTTAGCGGGGGCGGGAGCTAGGGAGCAGTTCTTC.

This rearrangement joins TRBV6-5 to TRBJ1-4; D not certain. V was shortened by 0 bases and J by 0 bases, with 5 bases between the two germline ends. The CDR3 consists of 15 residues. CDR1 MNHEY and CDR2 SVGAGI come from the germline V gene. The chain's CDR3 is CASSYSAATNEKLFF. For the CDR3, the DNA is TGTGCCAGCAGTTACTCCGCCGCAACTAATGAAAAACTGTTTTTT.

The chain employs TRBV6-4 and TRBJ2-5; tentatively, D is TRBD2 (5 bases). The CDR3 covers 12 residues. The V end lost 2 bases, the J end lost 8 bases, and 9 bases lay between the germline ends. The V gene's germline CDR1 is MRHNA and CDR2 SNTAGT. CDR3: CASSDNGGTQYF. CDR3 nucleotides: TGTGCCAGCAGTGACAATGGAGGAACCCAGTACTTC.

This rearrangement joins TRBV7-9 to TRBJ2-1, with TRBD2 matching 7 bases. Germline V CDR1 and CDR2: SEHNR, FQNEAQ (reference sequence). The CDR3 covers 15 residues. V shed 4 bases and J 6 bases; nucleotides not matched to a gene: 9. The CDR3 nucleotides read TGTGCCAGCAGCTCAGCGGGGAGCCAGGCCAATGAGCAGTTCTTC. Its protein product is CASSSAGSQANEQFF.

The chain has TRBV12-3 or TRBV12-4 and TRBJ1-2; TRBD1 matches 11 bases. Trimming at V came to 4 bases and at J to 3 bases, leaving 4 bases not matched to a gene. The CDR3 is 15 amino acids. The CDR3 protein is CASSSRDRGYYGYTF. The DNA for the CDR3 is TGTGCCAGCAGTTCCCGGGACAGGGGGTACTATGGCTACACCTTC.